This T cell receptor beta chain was profiled in a study of T cell responses to AZD1222 COVID-19 vaccine. This table comes from immunoSEQ multiplex PCR, and its TCRdb copy is limited to in-frame clones, with some not included. Of fewer than 180,000 clones listed, less than 95% were seen once; the top ten hold roughly 1.2%. Overall study results and limits: Repertoires were collected only later (after the peak T cell response had occurred).

Remarks on this clone: Its cognate antigen is unknown.

Germline CDR1 and CDR2: SGHRS and YFSETQ. This CDR3 is built from 11 residues. V dropped 5 bases and J dropped 5 bases, with 5 bases sitting between them. Sequencing used peripheral blood, obtained on day 0 of AZD1222 vaccination. The chain couples TRBV5-1 to TRBJ2-1; D gene ambiguous. The sequence came from an adult in good health. For the CDR3, the DNA is TGCGCCAGCAGGGCTAACAATGAGCAGTTCTTC. Amino acids: CASRANNEQFF.